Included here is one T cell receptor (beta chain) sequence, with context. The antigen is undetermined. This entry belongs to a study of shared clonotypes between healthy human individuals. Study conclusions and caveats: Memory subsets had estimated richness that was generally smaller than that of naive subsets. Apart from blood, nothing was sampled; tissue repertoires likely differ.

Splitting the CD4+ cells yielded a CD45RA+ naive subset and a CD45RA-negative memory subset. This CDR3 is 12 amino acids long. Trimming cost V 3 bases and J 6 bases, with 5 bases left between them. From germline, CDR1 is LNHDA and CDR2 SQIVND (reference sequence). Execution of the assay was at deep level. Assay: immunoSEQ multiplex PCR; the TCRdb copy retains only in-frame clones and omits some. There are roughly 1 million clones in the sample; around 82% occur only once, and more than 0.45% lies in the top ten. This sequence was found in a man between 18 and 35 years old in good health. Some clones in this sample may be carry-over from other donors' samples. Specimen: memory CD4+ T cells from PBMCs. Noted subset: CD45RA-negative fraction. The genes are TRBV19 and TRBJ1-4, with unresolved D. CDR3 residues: CASSIVDEKLFF. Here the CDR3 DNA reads TGTGCCAGTAGTATTGTAGATGAAAAACTGTTTTTT.